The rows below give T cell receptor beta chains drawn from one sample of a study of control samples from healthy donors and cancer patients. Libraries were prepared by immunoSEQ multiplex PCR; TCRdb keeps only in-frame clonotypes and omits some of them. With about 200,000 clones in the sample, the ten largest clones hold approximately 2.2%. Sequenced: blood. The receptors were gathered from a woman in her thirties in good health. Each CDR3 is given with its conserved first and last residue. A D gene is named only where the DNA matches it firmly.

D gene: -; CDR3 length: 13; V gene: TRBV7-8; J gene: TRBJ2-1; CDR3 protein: CASNLLKSNEQFF; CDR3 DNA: TGTGCCAGCAACCTTCTTAAAAGCAATGAGCAGTTCTTC
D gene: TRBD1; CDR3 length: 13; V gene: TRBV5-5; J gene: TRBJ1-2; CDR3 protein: CASFKTGSYGYTF; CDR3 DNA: TGTGCCAGCTTCAAGACAGGGTCCTATGGCTACACCTTC
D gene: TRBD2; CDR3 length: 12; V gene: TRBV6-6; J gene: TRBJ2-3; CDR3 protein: CASLAVTDTQYF; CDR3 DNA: TGTGCCAGTCTAGCGGTCACAGATACGCAGTATTTT
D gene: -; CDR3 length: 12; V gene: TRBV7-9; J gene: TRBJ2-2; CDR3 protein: CASSVGRGELFF; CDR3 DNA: TGTGCCAGCAGCGTAGGAAGGGGGGAGCTGTTTTTT
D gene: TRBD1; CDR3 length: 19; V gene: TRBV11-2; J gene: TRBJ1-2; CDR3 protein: CASRSNRGGTATPFYGYTF; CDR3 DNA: TGTGCCAGCAGATCCAACAGGGGCGGGACCGCCACCCCGTTCTATGGCTACACCTTC
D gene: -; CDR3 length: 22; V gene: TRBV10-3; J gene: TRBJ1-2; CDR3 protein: CAISESVGLGPPTQIPNYGYTF; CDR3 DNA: TGTGCCATCAGTGAGTCGGTAGGCCTGGGGCCCCCGACTCAAATACCTAACTATGGCTACACCTTC
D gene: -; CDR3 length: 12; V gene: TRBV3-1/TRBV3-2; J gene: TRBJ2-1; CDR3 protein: CASSQVPGEQFF; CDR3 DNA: TGTGCCAGCAGCCAAGTTCCCGGGGAGCAGTTCTTC
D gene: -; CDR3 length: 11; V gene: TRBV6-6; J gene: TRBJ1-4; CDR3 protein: CASTPYAKLFF; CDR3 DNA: TGTGCCAGCACCCCTTATGCAAAACTGTTTTTT
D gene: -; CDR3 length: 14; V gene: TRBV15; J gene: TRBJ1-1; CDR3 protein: CATSRVMGGTEAFF; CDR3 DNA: TGTGCCACCAGCAGAGTTATGGGGGGGACTGAAGCTTTCTTT
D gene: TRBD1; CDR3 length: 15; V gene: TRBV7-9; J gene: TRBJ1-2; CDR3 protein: CASCISGTGSYGYTF; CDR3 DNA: TGTGCCAGCTGTATCTCCGGGACAGGGTCCTATGGCTACACCTTC
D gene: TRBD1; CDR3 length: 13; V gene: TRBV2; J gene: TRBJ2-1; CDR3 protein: CARRDRVNGEQFF; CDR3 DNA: TGTGCCAGGAGGGACAGGGTGAACGGTGAGCAGTTCTTC
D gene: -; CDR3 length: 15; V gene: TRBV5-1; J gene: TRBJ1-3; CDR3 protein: CASSPALSLRDTIYF; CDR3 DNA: TGCGCCAGCAGCCCCGCCTTGAGCCTACGAGACACCATATATTTT
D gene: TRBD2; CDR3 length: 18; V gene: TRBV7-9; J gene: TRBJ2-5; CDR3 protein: CASSLVSWGTSGQETQYF; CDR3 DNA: TGTGCCAGCAGCTTAGTCTCGTGGGGGACTAGCGGTCAAGAGACCCAGTACTTC
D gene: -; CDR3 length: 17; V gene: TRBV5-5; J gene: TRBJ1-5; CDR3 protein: CASSLGQVGEYNQRQHF; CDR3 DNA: TGTGCCAGCAGCTTGGGACAGGTCGGGGAATACAATCAGCGCCAGCATTTT
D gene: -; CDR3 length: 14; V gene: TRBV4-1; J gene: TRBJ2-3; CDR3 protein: CASSQVAGADTQYF; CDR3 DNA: TGCGCCAGCAGCCAAGTAGCTGGCGCAGATACGCAGTATTTT
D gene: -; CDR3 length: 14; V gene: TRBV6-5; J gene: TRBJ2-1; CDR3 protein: CASASEYSYNEQFF; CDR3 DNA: TGTGCCAGCGCTAGCGAATATTCCTACAATGAGCAGTTCTTC